This TCR beta chain came from a study of T-cell reconstitution after alpha-beta-depleted transplantation in children. Broader study findings: Newly produced T cells mostly accounted for T-cell counts and diversity one year post-transplant. There were reportedly several hundred expanded graft clones from which alpha-beta T cells came about two months after transplant. TCRbeta diversity was high at day 60 in some patients (a result of surviving recipient T cells and thymic progenitors).

With respect to this clonotype: Its cognate antigen is unknown.

Molecular barcoding with unique molecular identifiers was used for the TCRbeta library. TCRdb analysed the PCR reads with MiXCR anew, one entry per CDR3 protein. The repertoire holds just over 950,000 distinct CDR3 sequences, 25% to 35% seen once, with roughly 31% in the top ten. The length of the CDR3 is 15 residues. CDR1 is SGHRS, CDR2 YFSETQ, per germline. The germline V and J ends were trimmed by 1 base and 0 bases, with 10 bases remaining between them. This TCR was recovered from a boy younger than two who had a stem cell transplant for SCID, so the T cells may come from the graft donor. The sequencing used PBMCs, mostly from graft donor cells, collected 360 days after TCRalphabeta/CD19-depleted stem cell transplant. The J gene is TRBJ1-1, the V gene TRBV5-1; D remains unclear. Here the CDR3 DNA reads TGCGCCAGCAGCTTGATAGGACCGATGAACACTGAAGCTTTCTTT. It translates to CASSLIGPMNTEAFF.